The next 13 T cell receptor beta chains were all read from a single sample in a study of T cell responses to AZD1222 COVID-19 vaccine. The repertoire was sequenced with immunoSEQ multiplex PCR; TCRdb's copy has only in-frame clones and lacks some. Among roughly 150,000 clones listed, about 94% were seen once. Source: peripheral blood, taken on day 0 of AZD1222 vaccination. These receptors originate from an adult in good health.

This rearrangement joins TRBV6-5 to TRBJ1-2; TRBD1 agrees at 10 bases. J lost 7 bases, V lost 2 bases, and 7 bases had no gene match. Germline CDR1 MNHEY, CDR2 SVGAGI. The CDR3 covers 15 residues. CDR3 residues: CASSYNGQGGSGYTF. CDR3 bases: TGTGCCAGCAGTTACAATGGACAGGGGGGTTCTGGCTACACCTTC.

The chain couples TRBV9 to TRBJ2-5; TRBD1 matches 7 bases. The V gene end was trimmed by 1 base and the J gene end by 7 bases; junction bases not matched to a gene: 7. Germline V CDR1 and CDR2: SGDLS, YYNGEE. The CDR3 loop spans 14 amino acids. The CDR3 reads CASSVYGQAGTQYF. The CDR3 coding sequence is TGTGCCAGCAGCGTATACGGACAGGCGGGGACCCAGTACTTC.

This chain uses TRBV5-4 with TRBJ2-5; D ambiguous. This CDR3 region has 14 residues. CDR1 SGHNT and CDR2 YYREEE come from the germline V gene (reference sequence). V was shortened by 2 bases and J by 1 base, with 9 bases between the two germline ends. CDR3 in amino acids: CASSFVDTQETQYF. The DNA of the CDR3 is TGTGCCAGCAGCTTCGTAGACACCCAAGAGACCCAGTACTTC.

In the case of this clone: Different DNA sequences within this sample yield the same CDR3. The CDR3 sequence is CASSLNTGELFF. The CDR3 DNA reads TGCGCCAGCAGTCTAAACACCGGGGAGCTGTTTTTT. This chain connects TRBV10-2 to TRBJ2-2; no clear D. CDR1 is WSHSY, CDR2 SAAADI, per germline. The length of the CDR3 is 12 residues. Trimming stripped 5 bases from V and 2 bases from J, with 3 bases between.

The chain joins TRBV12-3 or TRBV12-4 to TRBJ2-7, with D possibly being TRBD1 (6 bases). The CDR3 sequence is 13 residues long. V was trimmed by 7 bases and J by 9 bases, leaving 19 bases between them. DNA for the CDR3: TGTGCCAGCAATGGGGGCCAGGCCAACGGGCAGTACTTC. Protein product: CASNGGQANGQYF.

This clone occurred once. For the CDR3, the DNA is TGTGCCAGCAGCCAAGATAGAGGGAGGTCGCCCGAGTACGAGCAGTACTTC. This encodes CASSQDRGRSPEYEQYF. The V call is TRBV14, the J call TRBJ2-7, with a weak D call TRBD2 (6 bases). This CDR3 region has 17 residues. Germline-derived CDR1 and CDR2 are SGHDN and FVKESK. Trimming took 0 bases from V and 4 from J, leaving 19 bases between them.

This chain uses TRBV6-4 with TRBJ2-1, with 10 bases that match TRBD2. The V gene end was trimmed by 5 bases and the J gene end by 6 bases; junction bases not matched to a gene: 7. This CDR3 comprises 15 residues. Germline CDR1 and CDR2: MRHNA and SNTAGT. Here the CDR3 reads CASSPLAGVGNEQFF. The CDR3 coding sequence is TGTGCCAGCAGTCCCCTAGCGGGAGTTGGCAATGAGCAGTTCTTC.

The gene calls are TRBV18 and TRBJ1-2; D is undetermined. CDR3 length: 15 amino acids. The germline CDR1 and CDR2 sequences are KGHSH and LQKENI. The V gene lost 0 bases and the J gene lost 4 bases, with 12 bases spanning the gap. As DNA, the CDR3 is TGTGCCAGCTCACCACCGAGGATCCCCACCTATGGCTACACCTTC. It yields the protein CASSPPRIPTYGYTF.

A remark on this clone: One base separates it from a far larger clone, so it is likely a read error. J is TRBJ2-5 and V is TRBV10-2; TRBD2 matches at 8 bases. There are 12 residues in the CDR3. Germline CDR1 and CDR2: WSHSY and SAAADI. J lost 4 bases, V lost 5 bases, and 0 bases had no gene match. The CDR3: CASSLAGETQYF. CDR3 nucleotides: TGCGCCAGCAGTCTAGCGGGAGAGACCCAGTACTTC.

This clone was counted between two and nine times. The chain links TRBV5-4 to TRBJ2-7, with D uncertain. Germline lookup yields CDR1 SGHNT and CDR2 YYREEE (reference sequence). V dropped 0 bases and J dropped 3 bases, with 4 bases sitting between them. The CDR3 extends over 12 amino acids. The CDR3 spells CASSLDFYEQYF. In DNA form, the CDR3 reads TGTGCCAGCAGCTTGGACTTCTACGAGCAGTACTTC.

This clone came up a few times. The V call is TRBV27, the J call TRBJ2-2; 10 positions agree with TRBD2. Germline loops: CDR1 MNHEY, CDR2 SMNVEV (reference sequence). Trimming removed 3 bases from V and 7 bases from J; junction bases left unmatched: 11. CDR3 length equals 17 residues. In DNA form, the CDR3 reads TGTGCCAGCAGTTTTCTCGGCCTAGCGGGAGCCGGCGGGGAGCTGTTTTTT. Protein sequence: CASSFLGLAGAGGELFF.

The chain couples TRBV3-1 (or the pseudogene TRBV3-2) to TRBJ2-5; 12 nucleotides align to TRBD2. Trimming at V came to 3 bases and at J to 3 bases, leaving 5 bases not matched to a gene. The germline V gene has CDR1 LGHDT and CDR2 YNNKEL (reference sequence). CDR3 length: 16 residues. The CDR3 reads CASSHPSGRAEETQYF. CDR3 nucleotide sequence: TGTGCCAGCAGCCATCCTAGCGGGAGGGCCGAAGAGACCCAGTACTTC.

V usage is TRBV19 and J usage is TRBJ2-1, with TRBD2 identical over 13 bases. J was trimmed by 8 bases and V by 4 bases; bases with no gene match: 8. The CDR3 has 16 residues. Looked up from germline, CDR1 is LNHDA and CDR2 is SQIVND (reference sequence). The CDR3 nucleotides are TGTGCCAGTAGTAGAGGGGGACTAGCGGGAATGGATGAGCAGTTCTTC. Translating gives CASSRGGLAGMDEQFF.